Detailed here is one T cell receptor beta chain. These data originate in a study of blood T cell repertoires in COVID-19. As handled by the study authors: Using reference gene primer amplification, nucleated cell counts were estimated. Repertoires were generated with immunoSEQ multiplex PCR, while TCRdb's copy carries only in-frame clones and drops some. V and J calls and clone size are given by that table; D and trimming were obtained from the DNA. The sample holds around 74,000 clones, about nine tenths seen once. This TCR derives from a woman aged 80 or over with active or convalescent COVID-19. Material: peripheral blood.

The CDR3 loop is CASSATRDGDSQYF. DNA of the CDR3: TGTGCCAGCAGCGCCACCCGGGACGGGGACTCGCAGTACTTC. The chain uses TRBV9 and TRBJ2-7; TRBD2 might be the D (6 bases). The V gene's germline CDR1 is SGDLS and CDR2 YYNGEE. The CDR3 consists of 14 residues. V dropped 3 bases and J dropped 9 bases, with 19 bases sitting between them. The full variable domain, in which reference TRBV9 and TRBJ2-7 provide the parts outside the CDR3, is DSGVTQTPKHLITATGQRVTLRCSPRSGDLSVYWYQQSLDQGLQFLIQYYNGEERAKGNILERFSAQQFPDLHSELNLSSLELGDSALYFCASSATRDGDSQYFGPGTRLTVT.